The following is a T cell receptor beta chain sequence with its context. What it recognizes is unknown. This sample was taken from a study of CD8+ T cells in alopecia areata. The wider study: At a dose of 5 to 10 mg twice daily, oral tofacitinib was given to treated patients. The SALT score measured affected scalp surface percentage in treated patients.

Treatment: oral pan-JAK inhibitor, 5-10 mg twice daily. TCR sequencing used cDNA made by reverse transcription of extracted RNA. Clones were sequenced by immunoSEQ multiplex PCR, and TCRdb holds only the in-frame ones, with some missing. The table records hundreds of thousands of clones, roughly 50% of them present only once. Germline V gives CDR1 SQVTM, CDR2 ANQGSEA. The CDR3 extends over 13 amino acids. Trimming removed 0 bases from V and 8 bases from J, with 10 bases in between. Study-level results: Persistence in scalp and blood during tofacitinib was observed for many expanded lesional clones.

This specimen consisted of CD4+ T cells sorted from blood, obtained at week 24, from a patient treated with tofacitinib. The TCR comes from a human donor with alopecia areata. This chain links TRBV29-1 with TRBJ1-4; maybe TRBD1 (6 bases). This CDR3 reads CSVEDGGREKLFF. CDR3 sequence (DNA): TGCAGCGTTGAAGATGGGGGCAGGGAAAAACTGTTTTTT. The full variable domain, completed using reference TRBV29-1 and TRBJ1-4, is SAVISQKPSRDICQRGTSLTIQCQVDSQVTMMFWYRQQPGQSLTLIATANQGSEATYESGFVIDKFPISRPNLTFSTLTVSNMSPEDSSIYLCSVEDGGREKLFFGSGTQLSVL.